This T cell receptor (beta chain) was recovered during a study of T cell responses to AZD1222 COVID-19 vaccine. Study outcomes and limitations: Two doses of AZD1222 preceded a rise in Spike-specific TCR breadth and depth. Within unmutated variant regions lay the reported targets of nearly half of spike-specific TCRs. Only 5 to 7 individuals given AZD1222 were seropositive at baseline. At 160-218 and 743-854, vaccine-associated CD4 TCRs were dominant, and they spanned spike.

Details on this clone: The target antigen is unknown.

Clones were sequenced by immunoSEQ multiplex PCR, and TCRdb holds only the in-frame ones, with some missing. The repertoire holds around 100,000 clones, with 80% to 85% as singletons. V lost 6 bases, J lost 5 bases, and 6 bases stayed unmatched. The CDR3 spans 15 residues. Looked up from germline, CDR1 is MDHEN and CDR2 is SYDVKM. The sequence was collected from an adult in good health. The sequencing used peripheral blood, collected on day 0 of AZD1222 vaccination. This rearrangement joins TRBV28 to TRBJ1-6, with TRBD1 matching 8 bases. In DNA, the CDR3 is TGTGCCAGCAGATCAGGGGGCGCAGATAATTCACCCCTCCACTTT. Its translation is CASRSGGADNSPLHF.